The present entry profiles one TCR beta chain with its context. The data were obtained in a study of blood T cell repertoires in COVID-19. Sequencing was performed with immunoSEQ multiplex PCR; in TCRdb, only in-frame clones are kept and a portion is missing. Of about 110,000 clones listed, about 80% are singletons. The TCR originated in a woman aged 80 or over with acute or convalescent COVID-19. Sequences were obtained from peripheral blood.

In DNA form, the CDR3 reads TGTGCCAGCAGCGAAGGAAGAGGGGGTAGGACAGGGTTCTTCGGCTACACCTTC. Protein: CASSEGRGGRTGFFGYTF. The chain employs TRBV14 and TRBJ1-2; TRBD1 agrees at 8 bases. The CDR3 consists of 18 residues. After removal of 5 bases from V and 8 bases from J, the junction contained 22 bases not matched to a gene. Per germline, CDR1 SGHDN and CDR2 FVKESK.